This entry lists 4 T cell receptor beta chains sequenced from one sample in a study of T cell responses to AZD1222 COVID-19 vaccine. Profiling relied on immunoSEQ multiplex PCR, and the TCRdb table lists in-frame clones only, not all of them. In the table there are some 130,000 clones, 70% to 90% of which are singletons. The sequencing here drew on peripheral blood, taken on day 0 of AZD1222 vaccination. The receptors here all came from an adult in good health.

The J gene is TRBJ1-5, the V gene TRBV10-3; possible D gene TRBD1, 6 bases. CDR1 and CDR2 from the germline V gene are ENHRY and SYGVKD. The CDR3 is 12 residues long. The germline V and J ends were trimmed by 10 bases and 0 bases, with 7 bases remaining between them. CDR3 nucleotide sequence: TGTGCCACCAGGGGTAGCAATCAGCCCCAGCATTTT. It specifies CATRGSNQPQHF.

The genes are TRBV7-2 and TRBJ2-1; 8 nucleotides agree with TRBD2. The ends lost 7 bases at V and 3 bases at J; junction bases unmatched: 8. The CDR3 has 15 amino acids. Germline V gene lookup returns CDR1 SGHTA and CDR2 FQGNSA. DNA for the CDR3: TGTGCCAGCATAGGGACTAGGGCACGCTACAATGAGCAGTTCTTC. Its protein product is CASIGTRARYNEQFF.

The chain has TRBV11-2 and TRBJ1-2; TRBD1 aligns across 9 bases. Germline CDR1 reads SGHAT; CDR2 reads FQNNGV. The V and J ends lost 5 bases and 5 bases, in that order; junction bases with no gene match: 9. The CDR3 loop spans 15 amino acids. The CDR3 here is CASSRRDRVSYGYTF. CDR3 bases: TGTGCCAGCAGCAGGAGGGACAGGGTTTCGTATGGCTACACCTTC.

The rearrangement joins TRBV5-8 to TRBJ2-7; D is unclear. Trimming left V 4 bases short and J 8 bases short, with 10 bases between. Germline loops: CDR1 SGHTS, CDR2 YDEGEE. This CDR3 is 11 amino acids long. The chain's CDR3 is CASSPYEKQYF. The CDR3 coding sequence is TGTGCCAGCAGCCCCTATGAGAAGCAGTACTTC.